These 31 T cell receptor beta chains were sequenced from one sample in a study of T cell responses to AZD1222 COVID-19 vaccine. Here immunoSEQ multiplex PCR was the method, and the copy in TCRdb shows in-frame clones only, minus some. The sample lists roughly 120,000 clones; about 94% were seen once. Specimen: peripheral blood, collected 28 days after the second AZD1222 dose. The source of these receptors is an adult who received the AZD1222 COVID-19 vaccine.

A few counts support this clone. V gene TRBV27 combines with J gene TRBJ2-7, with D perhaps given as TRBD1 or TRBD2 (6 bases each). There are 12 residues in the CDR3. In germline, CDR1 is MNHEY, CDR2 SMNVEV (reference sequence). Trimming took off 7 bases at V and 4 bases at J, with 11 bases between the two ends. The CDR3 coding sequence is TGTGCCAGCACGGGGGCGGGTTACGAGCAGTACTTC. Amino acid sequence: CASTGAGYEQYF.

The rearrangement joins TRBV7-9 to TRBJ2-3; 7 positions agree with TRBD2. In germline, CDR1 is SEHNR, CDR2 FQNEAQ (reference sequence). This CDR3 spans 15 amino acids. J was trimmed by 2 bases and V by 6 bases; bases with no gene match: 8. CDR3 residues: CASSPGGPYTDTQYF. CDR3 DNA sequence: TGTGCCAGCAGTCCGGGAGGCCCGTACACAGATACGCAGTATTTT.

Notes on this clone: The sample has other DNA sequences that encode this CDR3 too. V gene TRBV19 combines with J gene TRBJ1-6; D gene unclear. The CDR3 is 14 amino acids. With 5 bases removed from V and 0 bases from J, the gap between germline ends came to 5 bases. Looked up from germline, CDR1 is LNHDA and CDR2 is SQIVND (reference sequence). CDR3 nucleotides: TGTGCCAGTAGTTTTACCTCCTATAATTCACCCCTCCACTTT. Translating it yields CASSFTSYNSPLHF. Filled out from reference TRBV19 and TRBJ1-6, the complete variable domain reads DGGITQSPKYLFRKEGQNVTLSCEQNLNHDAMYWYRQDPGQGLRLIYYSQIVNDFQKGDIAEGYSVSREKKESFPLTVTSAQKNPTAFYLCASSFTSYNSPLHFGNGTRLTVT.

This clone has just a few counts. The chain links TRBV6-5 to TRBJ1-5; the D gene is possibly TRBD1 (5 bases). The CDR3 sequence is 14 residues long. V was shortened by 10 bases and J by 0 bases, with 13 bases between the two germline ends. Germline CDR1 MNHEY, CDR2 SVGAGI. Written as DNA, the CDR3 is TGTGCCATCCCAGCTGGGGCTAGCAATCAGCCCCAGCATTTT. It is translated as CAIPAGASNQPQHF.

The rearrangement links TRBV27 to TRBJ1-4, with 7 positions matching TRBD1. The CDR3 is 15 amino acids. V trimming: 6 bases; J trimming: 5 bases; junction bases outside the gene matches: 9. Germline CDR1 reads MNHEY; CDR2 reads SMNVEV (reference sequence). CDR3 loop: CASSRFDRVNEKLFF. CDR3 sequence (DNA): TGTGCCAGCAGCCGATTCGACAGGGTAAATGAAAAACTGTTTTTT.

The CDR3 is CASRLADDGPIEAFF. CDR3 in DNA: TGTGCCAGCAGACTCGCCGATGACGGTCCCATTGAAGCTTTCTTT. This chain joins TRBV6-5 and TRBJ1-1, with D unclear. CDR3 length equals 15 residues. Trimming left V 6 bases short and J 7 bases short, with 21 bases between. Per the germline V gene, CDR1 is MNHEY and CDR2 is SVGAGI.

V gene TRBV27 combines with J gene TRBJ1-2, with 8 bases lining up with TRBD1. V lost 6 bases and J lost 4; bases outside the gene matches: 7. This CDR3 is built from 14 residues. Germline CDR1 and CDR2: MNHEY and SMNVEV (reference sequence). Written as DNA, the CDR3 is TGTGCCAGCAGCGCGACGGACAGGGTCTATGGCTACACCTTC. Translated, it gives CASSATDRVYGYTF.

The chain joins TRBV19 to TRBJ2-3; 8 bases map to TRBD1. The length of the CDR3 is 15 residues. The germline V gene has CDR1 LNHDA and CDR2 SQIVND (reference sequence). With 5 bases clipped from V and 7 bases from J, the junction kept 11 bases outside the gene matches. CDR3 nucleotides: TGTGCCAGTAGTCTACGGACAGGGCCTCTCTATACGCAGTATTTT. This gives the protein CASSLRTGPLYTQYF.

The CDR3 protein is CASSLAAGDGYTF. The CDR3 coding sequence is TGTGCCAGCAGCTTAGCGGCAGGGGATGGCTACACCTTC. The V gene is TRBV7-9, the J gene TRBJ1-2; a weak D match, TRBD1 (6 bases). The CDR3 consists of 13 residues. Germline CDR1 SEHNR, CDR2 FQNEAQ (reference sequence). V shed 0 bases and J shed 6 bases, with 8 bases lying between them.

This chain uses TRBV5-5 with TRBJ1-5, with D hard to call. The CDR3 has 16 residues. V lost 0 bases to trimming and J lost 3 bases, with 13 bases between them. Germline V lookup: CDR1 SGHKS, CDR2 YYEKEE (reference sequence). CDR3 DNA sequence: TGTGCCAGCAGCTTGGGCCCCGAGACCCTCAATCAGCCCCAGCATTTT. Translation: CASSLGPETLNQPQHF.

The V gene is TRBV20-1, the J gene TRBJ1-6; D not resolved. Germline CDR1 and CDR2: DFQATT and SNEGSKA (reference sequence). Trimming cost V 3 bases and J 7 bases, with 16 bases left between them. The CDR3 runs to 15 residues. The CDR3 here is CSASPRGAPNSPLHF. The DNA for the CDR3 is TGCAGTGCTAGTCCCCGCGGCGCACCGAATTCACCCCTCCACTTT.

CDR3 coding DNA: TGTGCCAGCAGCTCGAATTCACCCCTCCACTTT. This encodes CASSSNSPLHF. The chain is built from TRBV6-5 and TRBJ1-6; unclear D gene. CDR1 and CDR2 (germline): MNHEY, SVGAGI. The germline V and J ends were trimmed by 6 bases and 7 bases, with 4 bases remaining between them. The CDR3 totals 11 residues.

The rearrangement links TRBV27 to TRBJ2-3; 14 nucleotides agree with TRBD2. The CDR3 extends over 17 amino acids. Trimming took 5 bases from V and 4 from J; bases not matched to a gene: 8. Germline V gene data show CDR1 as MNHEY and CDR2 as SMNVEV (reference sequence). CDR3 sequence: CASSLRLAGGQADTQYF. The CDR3 nucleotides are TGTGCCAGCAGTCTCCGACTAGCGGGAGGGCAGGCAGATACGCAGTATTTT.

V and J are TRBV6-6 and TRBJ1-5; TRBD1 might be the D (5 bases). Per germline, CDR1 MNHNY and CDR2 SVGAGI (reference sequence). This CDR3 spans 15 amino acids. V was clipped by 6 bases and J by 4 bases, with 16 bases between them. CDR3 loop: CASRNQQVGNQPQHF. As DNA, the CDR3 is TGTGCCAGCAGAAACCAACAGGTGGGGAATCAGCCCCAGCATTTT.

The chain has TRBV5-4 and TRBJ2-5; D gene unclear. V was cut by 0 bases and J by 1 base, with 4 bases left in between. The V gene's germline CDR1 is SGHNT and CDR2 YYREEE (reference sequence). This CDR3 is 13 amino acids long. The CDR3 region has the DNA TGTGCCAGCAGCTTGGCCGTCCAAGAGACCCAGTACTTC. Protein product: CASSLAVQETQYF.

In its sample, this clone was seen once. The genes are TRBV18 and TRBJ1-2; D possibly corresponds to TRBD1 (5 bases). This CDR3 is built from 15 residues. Germline assignment: CDR1 KGHSH and CDR2 LQKENI. V lost 2 bases and J 8 bases, leaving 18 bases between the germline ends. The CDR3 spells CASSPRTGTQEGYTF. The CDR3 nucleotides are TGTGCCAGCTCACCAAGAACCGGGACTCAAGAAGGCTACACCTTC.

This rearrangement joins TRBV10-3 to TRBJ1-3; D uncertain. The germline gives CDR1 ENHRY, CDR2 SYGVKD. The CDR3 sequence is 13 residues long. The V end lost 4 bases, the J end lost 2 bases, and 6 bases lay between the germline ends. CDR3 in DNA: TGTGCCATCAGTGGAGCAGCTGGAAACACCATATATTTT. Translation gives CAISGAAGNTIYF.

The CDR3 sequence: CASSGTPPTFNEQFF. The CDR3 bases are TGTGCCAGCAGCGGTACACCGCCTACATTCAATGAGCAGTTCTTC. The chain employs TRBV9 and TRBJ2-1, with no clear D. V lost 3 bases and J lost 6, with 16 bases in between. Per the germline V gene, CDR1 is SGDLS and CDR2 is YYNGEE. The length of the CDR3 is 15 residues.

This sequence joins TRBV7-8 and TRBJ1-5, with D unclear. This CDR3 has 18 amino acids. The V and J ends lost 4 bases and 0 bases respectively, with 19 bases between them. Germline assignment: CDR1 SGHVS and CDR2 FQNEAQ. CDR3 sequence: CASSSRTQLSYSNQPQHF. The CDR3 DNA follows: TGTGCCAGCAGCTCGCGGACCCAATTATCATATAGCAATCAGCCCCAGCATTTT.

The V gene is TRBV14, the J gene TRBJ2-3, with TRBD2 identical over 7 bases. The ends lost 0 bases at V and 1 base at J; junction bases unmatched: 7. This CDR3 spans 17 amino acids. Per the germline V gene, CDR1 is SGHDN and CDR2 is FVKESK. CDR3 amino acids: CASSQDRAGFRTDTQYF. DNA for the CDR3: TGTGCCAGCAGCCAAGATAGAGCGGGGTTTCGCACAGATACGCAGTATTTT.

The chain is built from TRBV7-9 and TRBJ2-3; D is uncertain. CDR1 SEHNR and CDR2 FQNEAQ come from the germline V gene (reference sequence). V lost 2 bases, J lost 2 bases, and 8 bases lay in between. The CDR3 extends over 14 amino acids. The DNA for the CDR3 is TGTGCCAGCAGCTTACTAGGCTTCACAGATACGCAGTATTTT. Encoded protein: CASSLLGFTDTQYF. The full variable domain, completed using reference TRBV7-9 and TRBJ2-3, is DTGVSQNPRHKITKRGQNVTFRCDPISEHNRLYWYRQTLGQGPEFLTYFQNEAQLEKSRLLSDRFSAERPKGSFSTLEIQRTEQGDSAMYLCASSLLGFTDTQYFGPGTRLTVL.

This clone has just one count. CDR3 DNA: TGTGCCAGCAGCTTCCCTGGAAACACCATATATTTT. It codes for CASSFPGNTIYF. The chain couples TRBV7-9 to TRBJ1-3, with D uncertain. The germline CDR1 and CDR2 sequences are SEHNR and FQNEAQ (reference sequence). The V end lost 3 bases, the J end lost 2 bases, and 2 bases lay between the germline ends. The CDR3 covers 12 residues.

The chain links TRBV5-4 to TRBJ2-5, with 13 nucleotides matching TRBD2. The CDR3 is made up of 17 amino acids. Germline values: CDR1 SGHNT, CDR2 YYREEE (reference sequence). V was pared by 2 bases and J by 6 bases, with 10 bases of the junction left unmatched. The CDR3 reads CASSFGLAGAREKTQYF. In DNA, the CDR3 is TGTGCCAGCAGCTTTGGACTAGCGGGGGCCAGAGAAAAGACCCAGTACTTC.

V usage is TRBV5-1 and J usage is TRBJ1-1; D is uncertain. The CDR3 covers 14 residues. Germline CDR1 is SGHRS and CDR2 is YFSETQ. Trimming removed 4 bases from V and 5 bases from J, with 15 bases in between. The CDR3 bases are TGCGCCAGCAGCGGGGTGGGCTTGGGGACTGAAGCTTTCTTT. Translating it yields CASSGVGLGTEAFF. Supplemented by reference TRBV5-1 and TRBJ1-1, the full variable domain reads KAGVTQTPRYLIKTRGQQVTLSCSPISGHRSVSWYQQTPGQGLQFLFEYFSETQRNKGNFPGRFSGRQFSNSRSEMNVSTLELGDSALYLCASSGVGLGTEAFFGQGTRLTVV.

The chain carries TRBV5-1 and TRBJ1-1; 9 bases are shared with TRBD1. The CDR3 has 15 residues. With 3 bases clipped from V and 7 bases from J, the junction kept 10 bases outside the gene matches. Germline V lookup: CDR1 SGHRS, CDR2 YFSETQ. CDR3 region: CASSSDRGGGDEAFF. DNA of the CDR3: TGCGCCAGCAGCTCGGACAGGGGTGGCGGGGATGAAGCTTTCTTT.

The chain recombines TRBV7-7 with TRBJ1-1; D not resolved. CDR1 SSHAT and CDR2 FNYEAQ come from the germline V gene (reference sequence). CDR3 length: 13 residues. The germline V and J ends were trimmed by 6 bases and 5 bases, with 13 bases remaining between them. As DNA, the CDR3 is TGTGCCAGCAGTGCTCATATTGGGACTGAAGCTTTCTTT. It translates to CASSAHIGTEAFF.

This clone was seen only a few times. The chain is built from TRBV11-2 and TRBJ1-2; TRBD1 agrees at 7 bases. There are 13 residues in the CDR3. The germline gives CDR1 SGHAT, CDR2 FQNNGV. Trimming removed 4 bases from V and 7 bases from J; junction bases left unmatched: 6. The CDR3 loop is CASSSDRASGYTF. In DNA, the CDR3 is TGTGCCAGCAGCTCCGACAGGGCAAGTGGCTACACCTTC. The variable domain in full, with the rest retrieved from reference TRBV11-2 and TRBJ1-2, is EAGVAQSPRYKIIEKRQSVAFWCNPISGHATLYWYQQILGQGPKLLIQFQNNGVVDDSQLPKDRFSAERLKGVDSTLKIQPAKLEDSAVYLCASSSDRASGYTFGSGTRLTVV.

The chain recombines TRBV27 with TRBJ2-7; 11 bases are a match to TRBD2. CDR3 length: 18 residues. Trimming at V came to 4 bases and at J to 2 bases, leaving 13 bases not matched to a gene. From germline, CDR1 is MNHEY and CDR2 SMNVEV (reference sequence). The CDR3, as DNA: TGTGCCAGCAGTTGGCCCACCATTCTAGCGGGAGGCACCTACGAGCAGTACTTC. As protein: CASSWPTILAGGTYEQYF.

This chain uses TRBV5-6 with TRBJ2-2, with D perhaps matching TRBD1 (5 bases). The germline V gene encodes CDR1 SGHDT and CDR2 YYEEEE. The CDR3 is made up of 14 amino acids. Trimming took 3 bases from V and 2 from J, leaving 8 bases between them. The CDR3 here is CASSYDRNTGELFF. In DNA, the CDR3 is TGTGCCAGCAGCTATGACAGAAACACCGGGGAGCTGTTTTTT.

The rearrangement joins TRBV5-5 to TRBJ2-7; no clear D gene. V lost 2 bases, J lost 5 bases, and 8 bases lay in between. The CDR3 has 12 amino acids. Looked up from germline, CDR1 is SGHKS and CDR2 is YYEKEE (reference sequence). The CDR3 coding sequence is TGTGCCAGCAGCTTTTGGGGTCACGAGCAGTACTTC. Its protein product is CASSFWGHEQYF.

As DNA, the CDR3 is TGTGCCAGCAGCTTGCGGGGGAGTACCTATGGCTACACCTTC. Amino acids: CASSLRGSTYGYTF. V gene TRBV5-5 combines with J gene TRBJ1-2; D is possibly TRBD1 (5 bases). V lost 1 base and J lost 4, with 11 bases in between. Germline V CDR1 and CDR2: SGHKS, YYEKEE (reference sequence). The CDR3 runs 14 residues.